Sequencing of this T cell receptor (beta chain) was carried out in a study of tumor-infiltrating lymphocytes in primary liver carcinoma. The researchers produced TCR beta cDNA from approximately 0.45 ug total RNA with a constant-region primer. Researchers made the TCR beta libraries by running three nested multiplex PCR rounds with slightly modified ARM-PCR. PCR rounds one and two used TRBV1-TRBV30 forward primers with a C-beta reverse primer for around 9 cycles each. TCRdb reanalysed the multiplex PCR reads using MiXCR and keeps one entry per CDR3 protein. Seen here are around 71,000 distinct CDR3 sequences, 71% observed once, and the top ten hold roughly an eighth. CDR1 and CDR2 from the germline V gene are MDHEN and SYDVKM. This CDR3 comprises 15 residues. With V trimmed by 5 bases and J by 4 bases, 10 bases remained unmatched. This clonotype was seen repeatedly, ten times or more. The tissue used was unsorted bulk material of about 19-31 mg. RNA and DNA were co-extracted from it with the AllPrep DNA/RNA mini kit.

Sequencing was performed on liver tumor tissue from sampling region 4. As for subset: tumor region T4, right-lateral pole. The sequence was obtained from a woman aged 55-70 years with primary liver carcinoma and hepatitis B virus infection. The rearrangement joins TRBV28 to TRBJ1-2, with 7 bases aligning to TRBD1. CDR3 loop: CASSPGGGAGYGYTF. CDR3 DNA sequence: TGTGCCAGCAGTCCGGGAGGGGGCGCAGGCTATGGCTACACCTTC.